This passage covers 14 T cell receptor beta chains from one sample sequenced in a study of read filtering for tumor transcriptome and immune sequencing. The library was built from around 380 ng RNA with molecular barcoded adaptors for alpha/delta and beta/gamma chains. TCRdb fed the reads into MiXCR, producing one record per CDR3 protein. This sample carries nearly 60,000 distinct CDR3 sequences, 10% to 15% of them seen once, and the ten largest clones take 16%. The specimen sequenced was a population of CD138-negative cells sorted from bone marrow. The source is a donor at least 40 years old with multiple myeloma.

Only a few counts were recorded for this clonotype. This may be a read error, as it is one base from a much larger clone. V is TRBV7-6 and J is TRBJ2-5; D call uncertain. The germline gives CDR1 SGHVS, CDR2 FNYEAQ. The CDR3 runs 15 residues. V lost 2 bases and J lost 3, with 13 bases in between. CDR3 region: CASSLNLVTEETQYF. The CDR3 DNA reads TGTGCCAGCAGCTTAAACCTAGTAACAGAAGAGACCCAGTACTTC.

Turning to this clonotype: One end of the junction fails to match germline, which may point to a read error. The chain uses TRBV5-6 and TRBJ1-1; no firm D call. The CDR3 has 13 residues. Germline V gene sequence: CDR1 SGHDT, CDR2 YYEEEE. The CDR3: CASSFRQSDAAVF. The CDR3, as DNA: TGTGCCAGCAGCTTTAGGCAGAGCGATGCGGCTGTCTTT.

With respect to this clonotype: Mismatch with germline at one junction end may stem from a read error. This chain connects TRBV12-3 or TRBV12-4 to TRBJ2-7; 8 bases match TRBD2. CDR3 length: 14 amino acids. CDR3 bases: TGCGCCAGCACCCCCGGGAGGGGATCCTACGAGCAGTACTTC. Translated: CASTPGRGSYEQYF.

This clonotype was seen a few times. V usage is TRBV9 and J usage is TRBJ2-3; TRBD2 matches 10 bases. The CDR3 covers 17 residues. Germline CDR1 and CDR2: SGDLS and YYNGEE. Trimming removed 3 bases from V and 1 base from J; junction bases left unmatched: 8. The CDR3 DNA reads as TGTGCCAGCAGCGCAGGAGGGACTAGCGAAGGCACAGATACGCAGTATTTT. It is translated as CASSAGGTSEGTDTQYF.

This clonotype was seen repeatedly, ten times or more. The chain combines TRBV28 with TRBJ1-5; D remains unclear. The CDR3 extends over 19 amino acids. In germline, CDR1 is MDHEN, CDR2 SYDVKM. V shed 2 bases and J shed 0 bases, with 20 bases lying between them. CDR3 residues: CASSLPGLFSEDSNQPQHF. The CDR3 nucleotides read TGTGCCAGCAGTTTACCTGGTCTCTTCTCAGAGGATAGCAATCAGCCCCAGCATTTT.

This clonotype was counted at least ten times. DNA of the CDR3: TGTGCCAGCAGCTTAGTGACGAATACGCAGTATTTT. Amino acids: CASSLVTNTQYF. The J gene is TRBJ2-3, the V gene TRBV7-2; D gene ambiguous. Trimming cost V 1 base and J 7 bases, with 6 bases left between them. Germline V lookup: CDR1 SGHTA, CDR2 FQGNSA. CDR3 size: 12 residues. The full variable domain, completed using reference TRBV7-2 and TRBJ2-3, is GAGVSQSPSNKVTEKGKDVELRCDPISGHTALYWYRQSLGQGLEFLIYFQGNSAPDKSGLPSDRFSAERTGGSVSTLTIQRTQQEDSAVYLCASSLVTNTQYFGPGTRLTVL.

Note on this clonotype: A read error is possible here, since a much larger clone lies one base away. V gene TRBV14 combines with J gene TRBJ1-2; D is ambiguous. The CDR3 consists of 13 residues. The germline CDR1 and CDR2 sequences are SGHDN and FVKESK. Here the CDR3 DNA reads TGTGCCAACAGCCAAGATTGGGAATATGGCTACACCTTC. Protein sequence: CANSQDWEYGYTF.

In this sample, this clonotype turned up many times. V is TRBV5-1 and J is TRBJ2-5; D is unclear. The CDR3 contains 13 residues. Looked up from germline, CDR1 is SGHRS and CDR2 is YFSETQ. V was cut by 4 bases and J by 4 bases, with 11 bases left in between. DNA for the CDR3: TGCGCCAGCAGCCCAACTCGATCAGAGACCCAGTACTTC. This encodes CASSPTRSETQYF.

This clonotype was seen many times. The chain combines TRBV6-2 or TRBV6-3 with TRBJ2-1; 8 bases are shared with TRBD2. The germline gives CDR1 MNHEY, CDR2 SVGEGT. V was pared by 4 bases and J by 4 bases, with 12 bases of the junction left unmatched. This CDR3 is built from 17 residues. CDR3 DNA sequence: TGTGCCAGCAGTTCGCGACTAGCGTCCACCTTATACAATGAGCAGTTCTTC. Its protein product is CASSSRLASTLYNEQFF.

This clonotype occurred many times. The chain joins TRBV5-1 to TRBJ2-2; D gene ambiguous. CDR1 and CDR2 (germline): SGHRS, YFSETQ. The V and J ends lost 1 base and 4 bases respectively, with 8 bases between them. The CDR3 spans 14 residues. The CDR3 nucleotides are TGCGCCAGCAGCTTGCTGAGGAGCACCGGGGAGCTGTTTTTT. The encoded protein is CASSLLRSTGELFF.

This clonotype has a count of ten or more. The chain joins TRBV5-1 to TRBJ2-1; D is uncertain. V was pared by 0 bases and J by 10 bases, with 5 bases between. The CDR3 runs to 11 residues. Per the germline V gene, CDR1 is SGHRS and CDR2 is YFSETQ. CDR3: CASSLDMEQFF. The CDR3 bases are TGCGCCAGCAGCTTGGACATGGAGCAGTTCTTC.

Many counts were recorded for this clonotype. The chain links TRBV4-2 to TRBJ1-6, with 7 bases lining up with TRBD1. Unmatched junction bases numbered 6, after V lost 2 bases and J lost 5 bases. The V gene's germline CDR1 is LGHNA and CDR2 YNFKEQ. The CDR3 covers 16 residues. DNA for the CDR3: TGTGCCAGCAGCCAAAAACCCGGGACAGATAATTCACCCCTCCACTTT. Its protein product is CASSQKPGTDNSPLHF.

This clonotype has at least ten counts. The final CDR3 position lacks the conserved phenylalanine or tryptophan, pointing to a likely read error. The CDR3 region is CASRDRYGEKLFL. The CDR3 bases are TGTGCCAGCAGGGACAGATACGGTGAAAAACTGTTTTTA. The V and J genes are TRBV6-1 and TRBJ1-4, with D possibly being TRBD1 (6 bases). Germline V gene sequence: CDR1 MNHNS, CDR2 SASEGT. V shed 6 bases and J shed 7 bases, with 12 bases lying between them. The CDR3 runs to 13 residues.

Concerning this clonotype: It may be a read error: a sequence one base away is much more abundant. The chain combines TRBV2 with TRBJ2-6; D is possibly TRBD2 (5 bases). From germline, CDR1 is SNHLY and CDR2 FYNNEI. V lost 11 bases and J lost 0, with 17 bases in between. The CDR3 has 16 residues. The CDR3 protein is CACQRGSASGANVLTF. The DNA for the CDR3 is TGTGCCTGCCAGCGAGGGTCTGCCTCTGGGGCCAACGTCCTGACTTTC.